These 27 T cell receptor beta chains were all obtained from the same sample, sequenced in a study of control samples from healthy donors and cancer patients. Some clones are missing from TCRdb's copy, which holds only in-frame ones; the method was immunoSEQ multiplex PCR. The sample yields about 92,000 clones, about four fifths seen once. The sequenced sample was blood. The receptors stem from a woman in her fifties or sixties in good health.

About this clone: The sample carries other DNA sequences with the same CDR3. This chain joins TRBV4-2 and TRBJ2-2; tentative D call: TRBD2 (6 bases). The CDR3 contains 14 residues. Trimming took off 3 bases at V and 4 bases at J, with 9 bases between the two ends. Germline V gene lookup returns CDR1 LGHNA and CDR2 YNFKEQ. As DNA, the CDR3 is TGTGCCAGCAGCCAGACTAGAAGCACCGGGGAGCTGTTTTTT. Translation: CASSQTRSTGELFF.

This chain connects TRBV11-2 to TRBJ1-6; tentative D call: TRBD1 (5 bases). Trimming took 0 bases from V and 10 from J, leaving 10 bases between them. The CDR3 is 14 residues long. Per germline, CDR1 SGHAT and CDR2 FQNNGV. The CDR3 protein is CASSLEGGVSPLHF. DNA for the CDR3: TGTGCCAGCAGCTTAGAGGGGGGGGTCTCACCCCTCCACTTT.

V is TRBV28 and J is TRBJ1-2; 7 positions agree with TRBD1. V shed 3 bases, J shed 8 bases, and the junction held 9 bases outside the gene matches. The CDR3 spans 14 residues. The germline V gene encodes CDR1 MDHEN and CDR2 SYDVKM. CDR3 DNA sequence: TGTGCCAGCAGTTTGGGCCAAAGGGGGCGAGGCTACACCTTC. Translated, it gives CASSLGQRGRGYTF.

This clone was counted only a few times. The V call is TRBV5-1, the J call TRBJ2-5, with 9 bases matching TRBD2. V lost 2 bases, J lost 2 bases, and 4 bases stayed unmatched. Looked up from germline, CDR1 is SGHRS and CDR2 is YFSETQ. There are 15 residues in the CDR3. The CDR3 sequence: CASSFTSGPQETQYF. CDR3 sequence (DNA): TGCGCCAGCAGCTTCACTAGCGGGCCGCAAGAGACCCAGTACTTC.

V is TRBV7-9 and J is TRBJ2-5, with 16 bases lining up with TRBD2. The ends lost 5 bases at V and 4 bases at J; junction bases unmatched: 4. Germline-derived CDR1 and CDR2 are SEHNR and FQNEAQ (reference sequence). The CDR3 is made up of 16 amino acids. CDR3 nucleotides: TGTGCCAGCAGCCTCGGGACTAGCGGGAGGGGAGAGACCCAGTACTTC. Protein sequence: CASSLGTSGRGETQYF.

The chain recombines TRBV29-1 with TRBJ2-7; 10 nucleotides align to TRBD1. This CDR3 has 15 residues. Germline CDR1 and CDR2: SQVTM and ANQGSEA. V lost 6 bases to trimming and J lost 0 bases; unmatched junction nucleotides: 8. The CDR3: CSVTGGKLSSYEQYF. CDR3 DNA sequence: TGCAGCGTGACAGGGGGCAAGCTGAGCTCCTACGAGCAGTACTTC.

CDR3 amino acids: CASRPGTSGPYDTQYF. The DNA for the CDR3 is TGTGCCAGCAGGCCCGGGACTAGCGGACCGTATGATACGCAGTATTTT. The genes are TRBV2 and TRBJ2-3; TRBD2 matches 11 bases. This CDR3 has 16 amino acids. V lost 6 bases to trimming and J lost 6 bases; unmatched junction nucleotides: 11. In germline, CDR1 is SNHLY, CDR2 FYNNEI.

The chain uses TRBV9 and TRBJ1-2, with 10 bases fitting TRBD1. The germline V gene has CDR1 SGDLS and CDR2 YYNGEE. This CDR3 is built from 15 residues. The V and J ends lost 4 bases and 3 bases, in that order; junction bases with no gene match: 6. CDR3 amino acids: CASSPRDRGYYGYTF. The CDR3 region has the DNA TGTGCCAGCAGCCCAAGGGACAGGGGTTACTATGGCTACACCTTC.

This clone was seen a handful of times. The rearrangement links TRBV3-1 (or the pseudogene TRBV3-2) to TRBJ2-2; weak D call: TRBD2 (5 bases). Germline V gives CDR1 LGHDT, CDR2 YNNKEL (reference sequence). The CDR3 is 16 amino acids. Between the trimmed V and J ends, which lost 0 bases and 4 bases, there was a span of 12 bases. The CDR3 loop is CASSQEHTGSTGELFF. For the CDR3, the DNA is TGTGCCAGCAGCCAAGAACACACGGGGAGCACCGGGGAGCTGTTTTTT.

The rearrangement links TRBV5-1 to TRBJ1-2, with 7 nucleotides matching TRBD1. The CDR3 covers 12 residues. Germline V gene data show CDR1 as SGHRS and CDR2 as YFSETQ. V lost 4 bases to trimming and J lost 5 bases; unmatched junction nucleotides: 2. Written as DNA, the CDR3 is TGCGCCAGCAGCCTGACAGGGTATGGCTACACCTTC. Amino acid sequence: CASSLTGYGYTF.

The genes are TRBV5-1 and TRBJ2-7, with 9 bases fitting TRBD1. CDR1 is SGHRS, CDR2 YFSETQ, per germline. This CDR3 is built from 14 residues. The V and J ends lost 4 bases and 4 bases, in that order; junction bases with no gene match: 6. In DNA, the CDR3 is TGCGCCAGCAGCATGGGACAGGGTACGTACGAGCAGTACTTC. This gives the protein CASSMGQGTYEQYF.

The V gene is TRBV18, the J gene TRBJ2-7, with 7 bases lining up with TRBD2. V shed 3 bases and J 4 bases; nucleotides not matched to a gene: 9. The CDR3 length is 15 residues. The germline gives CDR1 KGHSH, CDR2 LQKENI. CDR3 sequence (DNA): TGTGCCAGCTCACCGGGGGGGGTCCCTCCTTACGAGCAGTACTTC. Translation: CASSPGGVPPYEQYF.

The chain joins TRBV19 to TRBJ1-4, with a possible D match to TRBD1 (5 bases). Trimming took off 4 bases at V and 0 bases at J, with 9 bases between the two ends. The germline V gene encodes CDR1 LNHDA and CDR2 SQIVND (reference sequence). This CDR3 has 15 residues. The CDR3 reads CASSNQGATNEKLFF. For the CDR3, the DNA is TGTGCCAGTAGTAACCAGGGAGCAACTAATGAAAAACTGTTTTTT.

V is TRBV5-1 and J is TRBJ2-2, with D tentatively TRBD1 or TRBD2 (5 bases each). Germline loops: CDR1 SGHRS, CDR2 YFSETQ. Trimming took 3 bases from V and 0 from J, leaving 12 bases between them. CDR3 length equals 16 residues. The CDR3 sequence: CASSSPGPTNTGELFF. The DNA of the CDR3 is TGCGCCAGCAGCTCACCGGGACCCACGAACACCGGGGAGCTGTTTTTT.

V and J are TRBV7-9 and TRBJ1-6; no clear D. The CDR3 loop spans 12 amino acids. In germline, CDR1 is SEHNR, CDR2 FQNEAQ (reference sequence). V lost 5 bases, J lost 7 bases, and 6 bases lay in between. Written as DNA, the CDR3 is TGTGCCAGCAGCCTTGGGAATTCACCCCTCCACTTT. It translates to CASSLGNSPLHF.

This clone was counted a few times. This chain joins TRBV2 and TRBJ2-1, with D uncertain. The CDR3 spans 12 residues. The V end lost 2 bases, the J end lost 10 bases, and 9 bases lay between the germline ends. Germline V gene lookup returns CDR1 SNHLY and CDR2 FYNNEI. This CDR3 reads CASSERPGEQFF. CDR3 nucleotides: TGTGCCAGCAGTGAACGACCTGGGGAGCAGTTCTTC.

The V and J genes are TRBV29-1 and TRBJ1-2; 9 bases are shared with TRBD1. The CDR3 runs 12 residues. Germline CDR1 SQVTM, CDR2 ANQGSEA. With 6 bases clipped from V and 7 bases from J, the junction kept 6 bases outside the gene matches. The CDR3 coding sequence is TGCAGCGTGGGACAGGGAAACAGTGGCTACACCTTC. As protein: CSVGQGNSGYTF.

This clone was observed a few times. The V gene is TRBV5-8, the J gene TRBJ2-2; 7 bases line up with TRBD1. Germline V gives CDR1 SGHTS, CDR2 YDEGEE. V lost 0 bases and J lost 5; bases outside the gene matches: 4. The CDR3 is made up of 15 amino acids. DNA of the CDR3: TGTGCCAGCAGCTTGGACGGACAGGATACCGGGGAGCTGTTTTTT. Translated, it gives CASSLDGQDTGELFF.

DNA for the CDR3: TGTGCCAGCAGCTTAGGGGCGGCCGGGAGAAATGAGCAGTTCTTC. Protein sequence: CASSLGAAGRNEQFF. The V and J genes are TRBV11-3 and TRBJ2-1; D is possibly TRBD2 (6 bases). CDR1 and CDR2 from the germline V gene are SGHNT and YENEEA. The CDR3 runs to 15 residues. Trimming cost V 1 base and J 7 bases, with 14 bases left between them.

This clone appeared once. The chain employs TRBV6-5 and TRBJ1-2; 8 bases map to TRBD1. The CDR3 runs to 16 residues. Trimming removed 0 bases from V and 5 bases from J; junction bases left unmatched: 8. CDR1 MNHEY and CDR2 SVGAGI come from the germline V gene. CDR3 amino acids: CASSYSRTGRGYGYTF. CDR3 in DNA: TGTGCCAGCAGTTACTCCCGGACAGGGAGGGGGTATGGCTACACCTTC.

This sequence joins TRBV5-1 and TRBJ2-1, with TRBD2 identical over 9 bases. CDR3 length equals 15 residues. From germline, CDR1 is SGHRS and CDR2 YFSETQ. V dropped 0 bases and J dropped 7; count of bases not matched to a gene: 5. The CDR3 sequence is CASSLGLAGINEQFF. As DNA, the CDR3 is TGCGCCAGCAGCTTGGGGCTAGCGGGAATTAATGAGCAGTTCTTC. The variable domain in full, completed from reference TRBV5-1 and TRBJ2-1, reads KAGVTQTPRYLIKTRGQQVTLSCSPISGHRSVSWYQQTPGQGLQFLFEYFSETQRNKGNFPGRFSGRQFSNSRSEMNVSTLELGDSALYLCASSLGLAGINEQFFGPGTRLTVL.

Worth noting for this clone: Mismatch with germline at one junction end may stem from a read error. This chain connects TRBV19 to TRBJ2-1; D unresolved. This CDR3 contains 12 residues. CDR1 LNHDA and CDR2 SQIVND come from the germline V gene (reference sequence). The CDR3 loop is CASSISGNKQFF. DNA for the CDR3: TGTGCCAGTAGTATTTCCGGCAATAAGCAGTTCTTC.

The gene calls are TRBV7-2 and TRBJ2-7, with a tentative D call TRBD2 (7 bases). Trimming removed 2 bases at V and 7 bases at J, with 15 bases between. CDR3 length: 14 residues. Germline-derived CDR1 and CDR2 are SGHTA and FQGNSA. The CDR3 nucleotides read TGTGCCAGCAGCTTATCGGGCGGGGGCCGGGAGCAGTACTTC. It is translated as CASSLSGGGREQYF.

This chain connects TRBV5-6 to TRBJ1-5, with D possibly TRBD1 on 6 matching bases. Germline loops: CDR1 SGHDT, CDR2 YYEEEE. The CDR3 loop spans 12 amino acids. With 2 bases removed from V and 7 bases from J, the gap between germline ends came to 7 bases. This CDR3 reads CASSFRGQPQHF. The CDR3 bases are TGTGCCAGCAGCTTCAGGGGACAGCCCCAGCATTTT. Full variable domain (remainder filled in from reference TRBV5-6 and TRBJ1-5): DAGVTQSPTHLIKTRGQQVTLRCSPKSGHDTVSWYQQALGQGPQFIFQYYEEEERQRGNFPDRFSGHQFPNYSSELNVNALLLGDSALYLCASSFRGQPQHFGDGTRLSIL.

CDR3 loop: CASRIGTGGARSEAFF. In nucleotides, the CDR3 is TGTGCCAGCAGGATTGGGACAGGGGGCGCCCGGTCTGAAGCTTTCTTT. The rearrangement links TRBV11-2 to TRBJ1-1, with 12 bases that match TRBD1. Germline V gene data show CDR1 as SGHAT and CDR2 as FQNNGV. Germline trimming cut 6 bases from V and 6 bases from J; bases unmatched to any gene: 11. The CDR3 runs to 16 residues.

The V and J genes are TRBV5-4 and TRBJ2-1; maybe TRBD2 (5 bases). Germline V gene lookup returns CDR1 SGHNT and CDR2 YYREEE (reference sequence). The length of the CDR3 is 16 residues. V lost 4 bases and J 6 bases, leaving 20 bases between the germline ends. CDR3 coding DNA: TGTGCCAGCAGCGGAGGAGCTCTCTTCACCTCCAATGAGCAGTTCTTC. Its protein is CASSGGALFTSNEQFF.

The genes are TRBV27 and TRBJ2-2; D may match TRBD1 or TRBD2 (6 bases each). In germline, CDR1 is MNHEY, CDR2 SMNVEV (reference sequence). The CDR3 spans 14 residues. The V end lost 7 bases, the J end lost 0 bases, and 9 bases lay between the germline ends. The CDR3 nucleotides read TGTGCCAGCAAGGGGGGTACGAACACCGGGGAGCTGTTTTTT. Amino acid sequence: CASKGGTNTGELFF.